Listed here are 18 T cell receptor beta chains from one sample, sequenced in a study of PD-1 blockade in classical Hodgkin lymphoma. In every patient, relapse followed autologous stem cell transplantation, while exposure to brentuximab vedotin differed. Libraries were prepared by immunoSEQ multiplex PCR; TCRdb keeps only in-frame clonotypes and omits some of them. The top ten hold 6.5% to 8% of the sample, which has fewer than 90,000 clones, 93% seen once. The sample consisted of peripheral blood mononuclear cells (PBMCs), taken at baseline. These receptors came from a human donor with classical Hodgkin lymphoma.

Only one count was recorded for this clone. The V call is TRBV6-1, the J call TRBJ2-3; 10 bases are a match to TRBD2. Germline V gives CDR1 MNHNS, CDR2 SASEGT. V trimming: 2 bases; J trimming: 6 bases; junction bases outside the gene matches: 5. This CDR3 is built from 15 residues. In DNA, the CDR3 is TGTGCCAGCAGTGAACGGAGCGGGGGGGCTGATACGCAGTATTTT. Its protein is CASSERSGGADTQYF.

V gene TRBV25-1 combines with J gene TRBJ1-3; D call uncertain. V gave up 3 bases and J gave up 0 bases, with 6 bases separating them. The CDR3 contains 14 residues. Per germline, CDR1 MGHDK and CDR2 SYGVNS. CDR3 sequence: CASSEESSGNTIYF. CDR3 in DNA: TGTGCCAGCAGTGAGGAGAGCTCTGGAAACACCATATATTTT.

The chain employs TRBV2 and TRBJ2-1; 7 bases match TRBD2. The CDR3 is 15 amino acids. CDR1 is SNHLY and CDR2 is FYNNEI in the germline V gene. V dropped 2 bases and J dropped 3; count of bases not matched to a gene: 4. In DNA form, the CDR3 reads TGTGCCAGCAGTGAAAGGTGGGGGGGCTACAATGAGCAGTTCTTC. As protein: CASSERWGGYNEQFF.

The chain combines TRBV4-1 with TRBJ1-1, with 9 bases lining up with TRBD1. CDR3 length: 14 amino acids. V lost 5 bases, J lost 4 bases, and 5 bases stayed unmatched. CDR1 MGHRA and CDR2 YSYEKL come from the germline V gene. CDR3: CASSWGTGSTEAFF. In nucleotides, the CDR3 is TGCGCCAGCAGCTGGGGGACAGGGAGCACTGAAGCTTTCTTT.

The table lists this clone with a few counts. This chain links TRBV19 with TRBJ1-5; TRBD1 is a possible D gene (6 bases). Trimming left V 7 bases short and J 7 bases short, with 17 bases between. Germline lookup yields CDR1 LNHDA and CDR2 SQIVND (reference sequence). The CDR3 spans 14 residues. The CDR3 region has the DNA TGTGCCAGTATGCCACAGGGACCCCCCCAGCCCCAGCATTTT. Amino acid sequence: CASMPQGPPQPQHF.

This chain joins TRBV27 and TRBJ1-5; possible D gene TRBD1, 5 bases. The CDR3 is 17 residues long. Between the trimmed V and J ends, which lost 5 bases and 9 bases, there was a span of 26 bases. CDR1 is MNHEY, CDR2 SMNVEV, per germline (reference sequence). DNA of the CDR3: TGTGCCAGCAGTCCCATTGCCCCCAGGGAGGGTTGGGGGCCCCAGCATTTT. Its translation: CASSPIAPREGWGPQHF.

The genes are TRBV5-1 and TRBJ2-1, with 9 positions matching TRBD1. V shed 6 bases and J 0 bases; nucleotides not matched to a gene: 1. The CDR3 totals 14 residues. Germline V CDR1 and CDR2: SGHRS, YFSETQ. As DNA, the CDR3 is TGCGCCAGCACGACAGGGGGCTCCTACAATGAGCAGTTCTTC. This gives the protein CASTTGGSYNEQFF.

This chain uses TRBV4-2 with TRBJ2-1, with TRBD2 matching over 12 bases. The CDR3 is 19 residues long. V was clipped by 0 bases and J by 4 bases; unmatched bases: 10. CDR1 and CDR2 from the germline V gene are LGHNA and YNFKEQ. CDR3 protein: CASSQDPRLAGAFYNEQFF. In DNA form, the CDR3 reads TGTGCCAGCAGCCAAGATCCCCGACTAGCGGGAGCCTTTTACAATGAGCAGTTCTTC.

The chain couples TRBV5-1 to TRBJ2-5; D perhaps matches TRBD2 (6 bases). V gave up 4 bases and J gave up 2 bases, with 12 bases separating them. CDR3 length: 14 amino acids. Germline CDR1 reads SGHRS; CDR2 reads YFSETQ. CDR3 protein: CASSLLAIQETQYF. The CDR3 DNA reads TGCGCCAGCAGCCTCCTAGCGATTCAAGAGACCCAGTACTTC.

The chain carries TRBV29-1 and TRBJ1-2; the D gene is possibly TRBD1 (5 bases). Between the trimmed V and J ends, which lost 4 bases and 0 bases, there was a span of 6 bases. The CDR3 is made up of 12 amino acids. The germline V gene encodes CDR1 SQVTM and CDR2 ANQGSEA. CDR3 sequence: CSVAGTNYGYTF. As DNA, the CDR3 is TGCAGCGTTGCAGGGACTAACTATGGCTACACCTTC. The variable domain in full, completed from reference TRBV29-1 and TRBJ1-2, reads SAVISQKPSRDICQRGTSLTIQCQVDSQVTMMFWYRQQPGQSLTLIATANQGSEATYESGFVIDKFPISRPNLTFSTLTVSNMSPEDSSIYLCSVAGTNYGYTFGSGTRLTVV.

The gene calls are TRBV7-6 and TRBJ1-2; the match to TRBD1 covers 9 bases. Germline CDR1 SGHVS, CDR2 FNYEAQ. With V trimmed by 4 bases and J by 7 bases, 4 bases remained unmatched. The CDR3 has 13 residues. CDR3 nucleotide sequence: TGTGCCAGCAGCTCGACAGGGGGTTTTGGCTACACCTTC. Amino acid sequence: CASSSTGGFGYTF. Full variable domain (remainder filled in from reference TRBV7-6 and TRBJ1-2): GAGVSQSPRYKVTKRGQDVALRCDPISGHVSLYWYRQALGQGPEFLTYFNYEAQQDKSGLPNDRFSAERPEGSISTLTIQRTEQRDSAMYRCASSSTGGFGYTFGSGTRLTVV.

This chain uses TRBV7-9 with TRBJ1-1; no reliable D call. Trimming left V 4 bases short and J 1 base short, with 10 bases between. The CDR3 sequence is 14 residues long. Germline CDR1 SEHNR, CDR2 FQNEAQ (reference sequence). The CDR3 reads CASSSLWENTEAFF. The CDR3 DNA follows: TGTGCCAGCAGCTCACTTTGGGAGAACACTGAAGCTTTCTTT.

This clone has a single count. J is TRBJ2-1 and V is TRBV2, with D unresolved. The germline CDR1 and CDR2 sequences are SNHLY and FYNNEI. V lost 6 bases and J lost 0, with 12 bases in between. This CDR3 comprises 15 residues. The CDR3 DNA reads TGTGCCAGCAGGACTTTCGACTCCTCCTACAATGAGCAGTTCTTC. Protein: CASRTFDSSYNEQFF.

V and J are TRBV27 and TRBJ1-1; D gene unclear. CDR1 and CDR2 from the germline V gene are MNHEY and SMNVEV (reference sequence). There are 16 residues in the CDR3. V was pared by 3 bases and J by 0 bases, with 14 bases between. The CDR3 nucleotides read TGTGCCAGCAGTTTCGGTCAGCACTACATGAACACTGAAGCTTTCTTT. The encoded protein is CASSFGQHYMNTEAFF.

The chain combines TRBV7-9 with TRBJ1-1; the D gene is possibly TRBD1 (5 bases). The CDR3 spans 16 residues. V was trimmed by 0 bases and J by 6 bases, leaving 17 bases between them. The V gene's germline CDR1 is SEHNR and CDR2 FQNEAQ (reference sequence). CDR3 in DNA: TGTGCCAGCAGCTTAGCTAAATTCGCGGGGGTGTCTGAAGCTTTCTTT. As protein: CASSLAKFAGVSEAFF.

This clone has only a few counts. The chain joins TRBV27 to TRBJ1-1; no reliable D call. V was trimmed by 7 bases and J by 4 bases, leaving 7 bases between them. CDR1 and CDR2 from the germline V gene are MNHEY and SMNVEV (reference sequence). The CDR3 covers 11 residues. The CDR3 DNA sequence: TGTGCCAGCACCCTGGGCACTGAAGCTTTCTTT. This encodes CASTLGTEAFF.

This clone was found a few times. The genes are TRBV5-6 and TRBJ2-1, with a tentative D call TRBD2 (6 bases). CDR1 SGHDT and CDR2 YYEEEE come from the germline V gene. This CDR3 is 18 amino acids long. V was trimmed by 4 bases and J by 9 bases, leaving 29 bases between them. CDR3 sequence reads: CASSPYTPPGPGVGEQFF. The CDR3 DNA reads TGTGCCAGCAGCCCATACACCCCTCCGGGACCGGGGGTGGGTGAGCAGTTCTTC.

The chain links TRBV2 to TRBJ1-6; maybe TRBD1 (6 bases). This CDR3 is built from 16 residues. The germline V and J ends were trimmed by 7 bases and 5 bases, with 18 bases remaining between them. The germline V gene has CDR1 SNHLY and CDR2 FYNNEI. The DNA of the CDR3 is TGTGCCAGCAACAGATGGCCGGGACAAGATAATTCACCCCTCCACTTT. It encodes CASNRWPGQDNSPLHF.